This entry lists 27 T cell receptor beta chains sequenced from one sample in a study of control samples from healthy donors and cancer patients. Clones were sequenced by immunoSEQ multiplex PCR, and TCRdb holds only the in-frame ones, with some missing. This repertoire shows over 150,000 clones, 96% found once; its top ten account for around 0.92%. Material: blood. The receptors come from a young woman in good health.

The rearrangement links TRBV6-2 or TRBV6-3 to TRBJ1-1; 7 positions match TRBD1. The germline V gene encodes CDR1 MNHEY and CDR2 SVGEGT. Trimming removed 0 bases from V and 2 bases from J; junction bases left unmatched: 3. CDR3 length: 15 residues. This CDR3 reads CASSYSGGGNTEAFF. The CDR3 bases are TGTGCCAGCAGTTACTCAGGGGGCGGCAACACTGAAGCTTTCTTT.

The CDR3 DNA reads as TGTGCCAGCAGCGCGCAGGGGGGTCCTAATTCACCCCTCCACTTT. Translated: CASSAQGGPNSPLHF. The chain uses TRBV9 and TRBJ1-6, with 7 positions matching TRBD1. This CDR3 contains 15 residues. The V gene's germline CDR1 is SGDLS and CDR2 YYNGEE. The V gene end was trimmed by 3 bases and the J gene end by 6 bases; junction bases not matched to a gene: 6.

The chain has TRBV3-1 (or the pseudogene TRBV3-2) and TRBJ1-6; D remains unclear. Germline V gives CDR1 LGHDT, CDR2 YNNKEL (reference sequence). The CDR3 sequence is 15 residues long. With 0 bases removed from V and 10 bases from J, the gap between germline ends came to 13 bases. The CDR3 loop reads CASSQDFGVRSPLHF. In DNA, the CDR3 is TGTGCCAGCAGCCAAGACTTCGGGGTTCGATCACCCCTCCACTTT.

The chain links TRBV28 to TRBJ2-7, with 9 bases that match TRBD2. Trimming cost V 4 bases and J 3 bases; bases outside gene matches: 4. Germline CDR1 is MDHEN and CDR2 is SYDVKM. This CDR3 comprises 14 residues. In nucleotides, the CDR3 is TGTGCCAGCAGTTGGGAGCGGGGGGTCTACGAGCAGTACTTC. This sequence encodes CASSWERGVYEQYF.

This chain joins TRBV14 and TRBJ2-5; D unresolved. Germline CDR1 SGHDN, CDR2 FVKESK. CDR3 size: 11 residues. Between the trimmed V and J ends, which lost 2 bases and 5 bases, there was a span of 3 bases. CDR3 bases: TGTGCCAGCAGCCAAACTGAGACCCAGTACTTC. It specifies CASSQTETQYF.

The J gene is TRBJ2-7, the V gene TRBV3-1 (or the pseudogene TRBV3-2); a possible D gene is TRBD2 (6 bases). With 0 bases removed from V and 0 bases from J, the gap between germline ends came to 12 bases. This CDR3 has 16 residues. CDR1 is LGHDT, CDR2 YNNKEL, per germline (reference sequence). The CDR3 loop is CASSQDIRGISYEQYF. The CDR3 region has the DNA TGTGCCAGCAGCCAAGATATCCGGGGGATCTCCTACGAGCAGTACTTC.

Only one count was recorded for this clone. The chain links TRBV6-4 to TRBJ2-2; unclear D gene. There are 12 residues in the CDR3. The germline CDR1 and CDR2 sequences are MRHNA and SNTAGT. V gave up 6 bases and J gave up 2 bases, with 4 bases separating them. The CDR3 loop reads CASRSNTGELFF. The CDR3, as DNA: TGTGCCAGCAGGAGTAACACCGGGGAGCTGTTTTTT.

This chain uses TRBV23-1 with TRBJ2-7; D is possibly TRBD1 or TRBD2 (7 bases each). TRBV23-1 has ORF status, its function being uncertain. The CDR3 length is 15 residues. V gave up 6 bases and J gave up 0 bases, with 15 bases separating them. The CDR3 DNA follows: TGCGCCAGCAGCACGAAGCGGGACAGCTCCTACGAGCAGTACTTC. Its translation: CASSTKRDSSYEQYF.

The V and J genes are TRBV11-2 and TRBJ2-2; D unclear. This CDR3 has 15 amino acids. Germline V gene sequence: CDR1 SGHAT, CDR2 FQNNGV. V gave up 2 bases and J gave up 4 bases, with 11 bases separating them. The CDR3 DNA follows: TGTGCCAGCAGCTTACAACCAGAAGGCACCGGGGAGCTGTTTTTT. Amino acids: CASSLQPEGTGELFF.

The chain recombines TRBV11-3 with TRBJ2-3, with D unclear. The CDR3 loop spans 12 amino acids. Trimming removed 5 bases at V and 0 bases at J, with 3 bases between. In germline, CDR1 is SGHNT, CDR2 YENEEA. CDR3 residues: CASSHSTDTQYF. In nucleotides, the CDR3 is TGTGCCAGCAGCCATAGCACAGATACGCAGTATTTT.

V gene TRBV29-1 combines with J gene TRBJ1-1; perhaps TRBD1 as D (6 bases). V was clipped by 4 bases and J by 4 bases, with 16 bases between them. CDR1 is SQVTM and CDR2 is ANQGSEA in the germline V gene. CDR3 length: 14 residues. The CDR3 here is CSVGGTGTRTEAFF. The CDR3 nucleotides are TGCAGCGTTGGCGGTACAGGGACCCGCACTGAAGCTTTCTTT.

This clone is a singleton in its sample. The chain couples TRBV14 to TRBJ2-7; the match to TRBD2 covers 9 bases. With V trimmed by 2 bases and J by 1 base, 6 bases remained unmatched. The CDR3 length is 16 residues. Looked up from germline, CDR1 is SGHDN and CDR2 is FVKESK. Here the CDR3 reads CASSQRGLAGSYEQYF. In nucleotides, the CDR3 is TGTGCCAGCAGCCAAAGGGGGCTAGCGGGATCCTACGAGCAGTACTTC.

The rearrangement links TRBV7-9 to TRBJ2-7; D remains ambiguous. From germline, CDR1 is SEHNR and CDR2 FQNEAQ (reference sequence). The CDR3 has 15 amino acids. Trimming took 6 bases from V and 2 from J, leaving 17 bases between them. DNA of the CDR3: TGTGCCAGCAGGGTAGACGGCGGCGCGGCCTACGAGCAGTACTTC. This codes for CASRVDGGAAYEQYF.

The CDR3 sequence is CASSLGRGVEQYF. For the CDR3, the DNA is TGTGCCAGCAGCTTGGGCAGGGGGGTCGAGCAGTACTTC. The chain is built from TRBV5-6 and TRBJ2-7, with a possible D match to TRBD1 (7 bases). The ends were cut back, 0 bases at V and 6 bases at J, with 10 bases in the middle. Germline V gene lookup returns CDR1 SGHDT and CDR2 YYEEEE. CDR3 length: 13 residues. The full variable domain, in which reference TRBV5-6 and TRBJ2-7 provide the parts outside the CDR3, is DAGVTQSPTHLIKTRGQQVTLRCSPKSGHDTVSWYQQALGQGPQFIFQYYEEEERQRGNFPDRFSGHQFPNYSSELNVNALLLGDSALYLCASSLGRGVEQYFGPGTRLTVT.

The rearrangement uses TRBV7-2 and TRBJ2-3; 7 nucleotides agree with TRBD1. V was clipped by 3 bases and J by 0 bases; unmatched bases: 3. Germline CDR1 and CDR2: SGHTA and FQGNSA. This CDR3 spans 15 amino acids. Here the CDR3 reads CASSFATGSTDTQYF. CDR3 sequence (DNA): TGTGCCAGCAGCTTTGCGACAGGGAGCACAGATACGCAGTATTTT. Filled out from reference TRBV7-2 and TRBJ2-3, the complete variable domain reads GAGVSQSPSNKVTEKGKDVELRCDPISGHTALYWYRQSLGQGLEFLIYFQGNSAPDKSGLPSDRFSAERTGGSVSTLTIQRTQQEDSAVYLCASSFATGSTDTQYFGPGTRLTVL.

This clone has only one observation. This chain connects TRBV28 to TRBJ1-3; TRBD1 aligns across 7 bases. The V and J ends lost 6 bases and 0 bases, in that order; junction bases with no gene match: 5. The CDR3 extends over 15 amino acids. Germline V gene sequence: CDR1 MDHEN, CDR2 SYDVKM. DNA of the CDR3: TGTGCCAGCAGCTCGACAGGGCTCTCTGGAAACACCATATATTTT. Protein sequence: CASSSTGLSGNTIYF.

J is TRBJ2-7 and V is TRBV6-1; D gene unclear. Germline assignment: CDR1 MNHNS and CDR2 SASEGT. V was clipped by 0 bases and J by 0 bases, with 9 bases between them. The CDR3 loop spans 15 amino acids. As DNA, the CDR3 is TGTGCCAGCAGTGAAGCGGGCGGCGGCTCCTACGAGCAGTACTTC. Protein product: CASSEAGGGSYEQYF.

This clone has a single count. The chain carries TRBV11-2 and TRBJ1-1, with D unresolved. The CDR3 has 14 amino acids. Between the trimmed V and J ends, which lost 5 bases and 0 bases, there was a span of 10 bases. CDR1 SGHAT and CDR2 FQNNGV come from the germline V gene. CDR3 in DNA: TGTGCCAGCAGCATCCGGACGGTGAACACTGAAGCTTTCTTT. Protein product: CASSIRTVNTEAFF. Full variable domain (missing parts from reference TRBV11-2 and TRBJ1-1): EAGVAQSPRYKIIEKRQSVAFWCNPISGHATLYWYQQILGQGPKLLIQFQNNGVVDDSQLPKDRFSAERLKGVDSTLKIQPAKLEDSAVYLCASSIRTVNTEAFFGQGTRLTVV.

This clone was observed once. The chain couples TRBV5-4 to TRBJ2-5; 8 bases map to TRBD1. The length of the CDR3 is 14 residues. The V and J ends lost 4 bases and 9 bases, in that order; junction bases with no gene match: 11. Germline values: CDR1 SGHNT, CDR2 YYREEE (reference sequence). This chain's CDR3 is CASSAGQGVGPQYF. The CDR3 DNA follows: TGTGCCAGCAGCGCCGGACAGGGAGTGGGACCCCAGTACTTC.

The chain carries TRBV27 and TRBJ2-3; no reliable D call. CDR1 is MNHEY and CDR2 is SMNVEV in the germline V gene (reference sequence). The CDR3 extends over 13 amino acids. The V end lost 4 bases, the J end lost 2 bases, and 7 bases lay between the germline ends. Here the CDR3 DNA reads TGTGCCAGCAGTTACCTCAACACAGATACGCAGTATTTT. It yields the protein CASSYLNTDTQYF.

This clone was seen only once. This sequence joins TRBV9 and TRBJ1-6, with TRBD1 as a possible D gene (6 bases). The CDR3 is 15 residues long. The V gene's germline CDR1 is SGDLS and CDR2 YYNGEE. V was clipped by 0 bases and J by 5 bases, with 9 bases between them. The CDR3 region is CASSVEGDHNSPLHF. The CDR3 bases are TGTGCCAGCAGCGTAGAGGGGGATCATAATTCACCCCTCCACTTT. The entire variable domain, with the rest obtained from reference TRBV9 and TRBJ1-6, is as follows: DSGVTQTPKHLITATGQRVTLRCSPRSGDLSVYWYQQSLDQGLQFLIQYYNGEERAKGNILERFSAQQFPDLHSELNLSSLELGDSALYFCASSVEGDHNSPLHFGNGTRLTVT.

The rearrangement joins TRBV27 to TRBJ1-1; D is unresolved. CDR3 size: 14 residues. CDR1 and CDR2 (germline): MNHEY, SMNVEV (reference sequence). The V gene lost 4 bases and the J gene lost 1 base, with 10 bases spanning the gap. This CDR3 is CASSYDRSNTEAFF. CDR3 coding DNA: TGTGCCAGCAGTTATGATCGCTCGAACACTGAAGCTTTCTTT.

This clone is a singleton in its sample. The chain employs TRBV30 and TRBJ1-3; no definite D call. Germline CDR1 GTSNPN, CDR2 SVGIG (reference sequence). The CDR3 contains 15 residues. Deletions cut 3 bases from V and 0 bases from J, with 12 bases between. The CDR3 spells CAWSPQIPSGNTIYF. CDR3 coding DNA: TGTGCCTGGAGCCCCCAGATCCCCTCTGGAAACACCATATATTTT.

This chain uses TRBV5-1 with TRBJ2-6; D may match TRBD1 or TRBD2 (5 bases each). The CDR3 contains 18 residues. V lost 5 bases to trimming and J lost 0 bases, with 18 bases between them. CDR1 and CDR2 from the germline V gene are SGHRS and YFSETQ. Here the CDR3 reads CASSWDAQSSSGANVLTF. The CDR3 region has the DNA TGCGCCAGCAGTTGGGACGCCCAAAGTTCCTCTGGGGCCAACGTCCTGACTTTC. Supplemented by reference TRBV5-1 and TRBJ2-6, the full variable domain reads KAGVTQTPRYLIKTRGQQVTLSCSPISGHRSVSWYQQTPGQGLQFLFEYFSETQRNKGNFPGRFSGRQFSNSRSEMNVSTLELGDSALYLCASSWDAQSSSGANVLTFGAGSRLTVL.

This rearrangement joins TRBV2 to TRBJ2-7, with 9 bases identical to TRBD2. Germline CDR1 SNHLY, CDR2 FYNNEI. This CDR3 has 15 amino acids. The V segment lost 7 bases and the J segment 4 bases; nucleotides outside the gene matches: 11. As DNA, the CDR3 is TGTGCCAGCAACCCGAGGGCTAGCGGGATGTACGAGCAGTACTTC. It translates to CASNPRASGMYEQYF.

The rearrangement joins TRBV28 to TRBJ2-7; 7 nucleotides line up with TRBD1. Germline CDR1 and CDR2: MDHEN and SYDVKM. V gave up 5 bases and J gave up 5 bases; unmatched junction bases: 12. CDR3 size: 15 residues. CDR3 residues: CASSLTGTAHDEQYF. DNA for the CDR3: TGTGCCAGCAGTCTAACCGGGACAGCGCACGACGAGCAGTACTTC.

The chain uses TRBV18 and TRBJ1-1; tentatively, D is TRBD1 (6 bases). Trimming took 4 bases from V and 1 from J, leaving 7 bases between them. The CDR3 has 13 amino acids. Germline V gene lookup returns CDR1 KGHSH and CDR2 LQKENI. CDR3 in amino acids: CASSQTGNTEAFF. CDR3 nucleotide sequence: TGTGCCAGCTCACAGACAGGGAACACTGAAGCTTTCTTT.